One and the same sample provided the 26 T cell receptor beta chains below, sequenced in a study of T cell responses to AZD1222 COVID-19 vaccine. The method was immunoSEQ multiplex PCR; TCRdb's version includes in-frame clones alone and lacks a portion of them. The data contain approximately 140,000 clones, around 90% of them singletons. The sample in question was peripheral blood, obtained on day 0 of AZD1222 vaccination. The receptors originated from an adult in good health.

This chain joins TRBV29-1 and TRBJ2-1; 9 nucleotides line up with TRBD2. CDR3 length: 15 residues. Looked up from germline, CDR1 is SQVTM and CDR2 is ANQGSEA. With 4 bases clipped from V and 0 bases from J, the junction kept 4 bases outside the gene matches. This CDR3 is CSVVLAGSSYNEQFF. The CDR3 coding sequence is TGCAGCGTTGTCCTAGCGGGAAGCTCCTACAATGAGCAGTTCTTC.

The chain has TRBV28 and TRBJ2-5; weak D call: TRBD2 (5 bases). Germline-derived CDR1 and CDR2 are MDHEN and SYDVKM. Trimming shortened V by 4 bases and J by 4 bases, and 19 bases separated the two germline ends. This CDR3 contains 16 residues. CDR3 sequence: CASSSQRVPNGETQYF. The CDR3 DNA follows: TGTGCCAGCAGTTCCCAGAGGGTCCCCAACGGAGAGACCCAGTACTTC.

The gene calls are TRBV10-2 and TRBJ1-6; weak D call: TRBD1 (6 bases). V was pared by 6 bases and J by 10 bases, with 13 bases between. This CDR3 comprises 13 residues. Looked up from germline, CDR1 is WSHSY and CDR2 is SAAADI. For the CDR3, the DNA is TGCGCCAGCAGGCCAGGGGATGGGTCACCCCTCCACTTT. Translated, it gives CASRPGDGSPLHF.

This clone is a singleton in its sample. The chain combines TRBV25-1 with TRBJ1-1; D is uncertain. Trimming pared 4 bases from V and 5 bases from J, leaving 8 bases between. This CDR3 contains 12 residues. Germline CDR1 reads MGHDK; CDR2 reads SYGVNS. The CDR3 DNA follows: TGTGCCAGCAGTGGGGGTCCGACTGAAGCTTTCTTT. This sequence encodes CASSGGPTEAFF.

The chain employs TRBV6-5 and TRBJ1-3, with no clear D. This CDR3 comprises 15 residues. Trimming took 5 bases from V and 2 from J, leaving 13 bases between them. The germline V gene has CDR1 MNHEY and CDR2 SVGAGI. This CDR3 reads CASSTYGGAGNTIYF. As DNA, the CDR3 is TGTGCCAGCAGTACCTACGGCGGGGCTGGAAACACCATATATTTT.

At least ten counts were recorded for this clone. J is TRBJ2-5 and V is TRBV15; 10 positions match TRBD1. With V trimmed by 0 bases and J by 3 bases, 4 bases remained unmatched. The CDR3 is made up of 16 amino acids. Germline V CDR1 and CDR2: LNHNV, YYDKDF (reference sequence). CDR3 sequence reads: CATSRDRGTGEETQYF. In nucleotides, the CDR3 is TGTGCCACCAGCAGAGATCGTGGGACAGGGGAAGAGACCCAGTACTTC.

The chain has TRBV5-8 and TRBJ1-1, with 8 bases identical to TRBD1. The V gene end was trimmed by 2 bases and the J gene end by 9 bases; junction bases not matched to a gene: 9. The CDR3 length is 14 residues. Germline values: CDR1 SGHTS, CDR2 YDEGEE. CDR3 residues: CASSFPGQALKAFF. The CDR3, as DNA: TGTGCCAGCAGCTTCCCGGGACAGGCTCTCAAAGCTTTCTTT.

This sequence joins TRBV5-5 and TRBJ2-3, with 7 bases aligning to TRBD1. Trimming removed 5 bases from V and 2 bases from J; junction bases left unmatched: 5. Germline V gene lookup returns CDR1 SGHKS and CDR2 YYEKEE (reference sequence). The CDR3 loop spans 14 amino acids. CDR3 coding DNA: TGTGCCAGCAGTCGGGACAGCGCCACAGATACGCAGTATTTT. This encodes CASSRDSATDTQYF. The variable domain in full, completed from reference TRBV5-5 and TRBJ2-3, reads DAGVTQSPTHLIKTRGQQVTLRCSPISGHKSVSWYQQVLGQGPQFIFQYYEKEERGRGNFPDRFSARQFPNYSSELNVNALLLGDSALYLCASSRDSATDTQYFGPGTRLTVL.

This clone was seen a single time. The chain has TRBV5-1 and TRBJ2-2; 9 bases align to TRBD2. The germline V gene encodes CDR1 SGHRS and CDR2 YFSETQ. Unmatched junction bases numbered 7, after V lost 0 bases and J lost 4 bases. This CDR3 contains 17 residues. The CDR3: CASSLVSAGGPTGELFF. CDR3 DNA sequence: TGCGCCAGCAGCTTGGTATCGGCGGGAGGGCCCACCGGGGAGCTGTTTTTT.

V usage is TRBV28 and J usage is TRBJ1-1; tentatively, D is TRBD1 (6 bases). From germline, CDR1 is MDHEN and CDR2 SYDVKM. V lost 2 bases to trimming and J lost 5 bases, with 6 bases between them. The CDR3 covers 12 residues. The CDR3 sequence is CASSLGTTEAFF. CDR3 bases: TGTGCCAGCAGTTTAGGGACAACTGAAGCTTTCTTT.

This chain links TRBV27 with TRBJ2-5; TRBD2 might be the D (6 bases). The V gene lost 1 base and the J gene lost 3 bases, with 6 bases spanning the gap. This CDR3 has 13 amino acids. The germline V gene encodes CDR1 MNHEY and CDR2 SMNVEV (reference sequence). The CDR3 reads CASSLWGEETQYF. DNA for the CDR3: TGTGCCAGCAGTTTATGGGGGGAAGAGACCCAGTACTTC.

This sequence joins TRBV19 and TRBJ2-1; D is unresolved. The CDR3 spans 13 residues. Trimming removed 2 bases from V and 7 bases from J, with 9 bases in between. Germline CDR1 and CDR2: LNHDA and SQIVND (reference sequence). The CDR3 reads CASSISQLNEQFF. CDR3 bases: TGTGCCAGTAGTATATCACAGTTGAATGAGCAGTTCTTC.

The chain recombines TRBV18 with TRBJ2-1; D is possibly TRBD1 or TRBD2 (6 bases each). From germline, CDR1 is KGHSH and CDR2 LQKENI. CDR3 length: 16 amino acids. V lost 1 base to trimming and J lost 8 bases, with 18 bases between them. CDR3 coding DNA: TGTGCCAGCTCACCACTGGGGGGCGAGGCGAGGCATGAGCAGTTCTTC. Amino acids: CASSPLGGEARHEQFF.

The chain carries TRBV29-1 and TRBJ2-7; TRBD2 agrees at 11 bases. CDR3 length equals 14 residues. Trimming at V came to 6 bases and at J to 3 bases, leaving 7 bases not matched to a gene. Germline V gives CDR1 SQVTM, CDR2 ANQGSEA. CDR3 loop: CSVNSGGGRYEQYF. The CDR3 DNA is TGCAGCGTAAATAGCGGGGGGGGACGCTACGAGCAGTACTTC.

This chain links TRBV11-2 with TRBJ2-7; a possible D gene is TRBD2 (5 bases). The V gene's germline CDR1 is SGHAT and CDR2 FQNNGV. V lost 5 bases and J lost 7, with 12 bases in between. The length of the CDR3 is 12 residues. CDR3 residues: CASSVQRGEQYF. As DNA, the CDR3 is TGTGCCAGCAGCGTACAGAGAGGGGAGCAGTACTTC.

The CDR3 loop is CASSVGPGTDTQYF. The CDR3 nucleotides read TGTGCCAGCTCCGTGGGCCCAGGCACAGATACGCAGTATTTT. This rearrangement joins TRBV6-5 to TRBJ2-3; unclear D gene. Germline lookup yields CDR1 MNHEY and CDR2 SVGAGI. Trimming removed 8 bases from V and 1 base from J, with 13 bases in between. This CDR3 contains 14 residues.

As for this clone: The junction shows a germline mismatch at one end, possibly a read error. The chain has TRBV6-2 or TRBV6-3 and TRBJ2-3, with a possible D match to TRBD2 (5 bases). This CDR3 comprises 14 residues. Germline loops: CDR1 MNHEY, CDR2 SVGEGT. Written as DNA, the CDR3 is TGTGCTAGCAGTTACTCGAGGGCCACAGATACGCAGTATTTT. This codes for CASSYSRATDTQYF.

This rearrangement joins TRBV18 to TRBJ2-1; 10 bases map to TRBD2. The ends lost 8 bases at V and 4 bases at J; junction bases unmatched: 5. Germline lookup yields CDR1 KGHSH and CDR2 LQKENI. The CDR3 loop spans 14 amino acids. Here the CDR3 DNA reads TGTGCCAGCGAGAGGACTAGCGGATACAATGAGCAGTTCTTC. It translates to CASERTSGYNEQFF.

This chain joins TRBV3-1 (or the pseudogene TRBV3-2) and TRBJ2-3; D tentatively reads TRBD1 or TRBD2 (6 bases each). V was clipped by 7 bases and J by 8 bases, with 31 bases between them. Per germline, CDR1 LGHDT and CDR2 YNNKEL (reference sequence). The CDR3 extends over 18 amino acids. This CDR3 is CASTNWGAPAPWLGTQYF. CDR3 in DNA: TGTGCCAGCACGAACTGGGGGGCGCCGGCTCCTTGGCTGGGTACGCAGTATTTT.

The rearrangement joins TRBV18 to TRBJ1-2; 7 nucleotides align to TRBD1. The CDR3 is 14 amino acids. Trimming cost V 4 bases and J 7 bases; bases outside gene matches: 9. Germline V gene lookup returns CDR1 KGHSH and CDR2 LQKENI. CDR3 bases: TGTGCCAGCTCACTGGCGGGACAGAAAGGTGGCTACACCTTC. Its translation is CASSLAGQKGGYTF.

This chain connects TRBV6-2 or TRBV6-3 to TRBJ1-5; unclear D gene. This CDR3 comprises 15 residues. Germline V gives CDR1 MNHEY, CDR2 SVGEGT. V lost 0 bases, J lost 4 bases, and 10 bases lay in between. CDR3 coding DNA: TGTGCCAGCAGTTACTCCGGGCCAGCGAATCAGCCCCAGCATTTT. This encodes CASSYSGPANQPQHF.

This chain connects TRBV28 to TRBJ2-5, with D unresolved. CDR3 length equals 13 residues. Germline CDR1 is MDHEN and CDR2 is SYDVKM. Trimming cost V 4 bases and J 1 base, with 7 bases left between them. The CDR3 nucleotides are TGTGCCAGCAGTTCCCCTGCCCAAGAGACCCAGTACTTC. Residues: CASSSPAQETQYF.

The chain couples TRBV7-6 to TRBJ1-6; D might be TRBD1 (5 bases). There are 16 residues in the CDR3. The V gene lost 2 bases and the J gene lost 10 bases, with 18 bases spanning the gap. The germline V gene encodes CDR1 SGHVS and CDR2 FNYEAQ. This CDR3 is CASSLTDTRPESPLHF. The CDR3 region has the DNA TGTGCCAGCAGCTTAACGGACACCCGACCGGAGTCACCCCTCCACTTT. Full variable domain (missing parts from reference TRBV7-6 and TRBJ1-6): GAGVSQSPRYKVTKRGQDVALRCDPISGHVSLYWYRQALGQGPEFLTYFNYEAQQDKSGLPNDRFSAERPEGSISTLTIQRTEQRDSAMYRCASSLTDTRPESPLHFGNGTRLTVT.

In DNA form, the CDR3 reads TGTGCCAGCAGGAGCGGCGGGGGCGCCGACTATGGCTACACCTTC. Translating gives CASRSGGGADYGYTF. The chain couples TRBV28 to TRBJ1-2, with a tentative D call TRBD1 (6 bases). The CDR3 contains 15 residues. Germline CDR1 MDHEN, CDR2 SYDVKM. V was cut by 6 bases and J by 3 bases, with 17 bases left in between.

CDR3 loop: CASSETGGTDTQYF. CDR3 bases: TGTGCCAGCAGTGAGACAGGGGGCACAGATACGCAGTATTTT. This chain links TRBV2 with TRBJ2-3; 8 bases map to TRBD1. This CDR3 is built from 14 residues. V dropped 3 bases and J dropped 1; count of bases not matched to a gene: 0. Per the germline V gene, CDR1 is SNHLY and CDR2 is FYNNEI. The variable domain in full, completed from reference TRBV2 and TRBJ2-3, reads EPEVTQTPSHQVTQMGQEVILRCVPISNHLYFYWYRQILGQKVEFLVSFYNNEISEKSEIFDDQFSVERPDGSNFTLKIRSTKLEDSAMYFCASSETGGTDTQYFGPGTRLTVL.

The CDR3: CATSRGTEFSGNTIYF. The CDR3 DNA reads TGTGCCACCAGCAGAGGAACAGAATTCTCTGGAAACACCATATATTTT. V usage is TRBV15 and J usage is TRBJ1-3, with D hard to call. The CDR3 has 16 amino acids. V lost 1 base to trimming and J lost 0 bases, with 10 bases between them. Germline CDR1 LNHNV, CDR2 YYDKDF (reference sequence).